This is a list of T cell receptor beta chains from one sample in a study of blood T cells in healthy people across ages. Using its own MiXCR run on the 5' RACE reads, TCRdb lists one record per CDR3 protein. Counted here are 500,000 to 700,000 distinct CDR3 sequences, approximately 30% occurring once; the ten biggest clones make up approximately 14%. Sequenced input: blood. The receptors derive from an elderly woman in good health. CDR3s include the opening cysteine and the closing phenylalanine or tryptophan. D genes are given only for firm matches. Clone size is stated in some rows and not others, as once, few, many or a class when expanded.

d_call	v_call	j_call	clone_size	cdr3_nt	cdr3_aa
NA	TRBV18	TRBJ1-4	few	TGTGCCAGCCTCGAGGAGAGTAATGAAAAACTGTTTTTT	CASLEESNEKLFF
NA	TRBV7-2	TRBJ1-1	many	TGTGCCAGCAGCTCATATGGAACAATGAACACTGAAGCTTTCTTT	CASSSYGTMNTEAFF
NA	TRBV10-3	TRBJ1-5	many	TGTGCCACCCAACAGGGCGGCAATCAGCCCCAGCATTTT	CATQQGGNQPQHF
TRBD1	TRBV3-1	TRBJ2-7	many	TGTGCCAGCAGCCACGGACAGGGGGCGTTGGGCGAGCAGTACTTC	CASSHGQGALGEQYF
NA	TRBV14	TRBJ2-3	NA	TGTGCCAGCACCGACGTCAGCGGGTCGGATACGCAGTATTTT	CASTDVSGSDTQYF
TRBD1	TRBV30	TRBJ1-4	few	TGTGCCTCTTCGGGACAGTCGAGTGAAAAACTGTTTTTT	CASSGQSSEKLFF
TRBD2	TRBV5-1	TRBJ2-7	NA	TGCGCCAGCAGCGGACTAGCGGGGAACTACGAGCAGTACTTC	CASSGLAGNYEQYF
TRBD2	TRBV7-2	TRBJ2-1	NA	TGTGCCAGCAGCCGTGACCCAACAAGCGGGAACGAGCAGTTCTTC	CASSRDPTSGNEQFF
NA	TRBV3-1	TRBJ1-1	once	TGTGCCAGCAGCCGCCAACGAGTCTACAAGGGCCATGAACGGGACACTGAAGCTTTCTTT	CASSRQRVYKGHERDTEAFF
NA	TRBV5-1	TRBJ1-4	many	TGCGCCAGCAGCCAGACAGGAGGCCTTGCAACTAATGAAAAACTGTTTTTT	CASSQTGGLATNEKLFF
NA	TRBV7-3	TRBJ2-1	many	TGTGCCAGCAGCCCAACGACGGTGAGCTACAATGAGCAGTTCTTC	CASSPTTVSYNEQFF
TRBD2	TRBV7-2	TRBJ2-5	NA	TGTGCCAGCAGCTTAGCTGGGACTAGCGGTGGGGAGACCCAGTACTTC	CASSLAGTSGGETQYF
NA	TRBV4-3	TRBJ2-7	many	TGCGCCAGCAGCCAAAGAGACGGTTACGAGCAGTACTTC	CASSQRDGYEQYF
TRBD2	TRBV5-1	TRBJ2-7	NA	TGCGCCAGCAGCTTGCTTACTAGCGGGGGGTCTCACTACGAGCAGTACTTC	CASSLLTSGGSHYEQYF
TRBD1	TRBV4-3	TRBJ2-7	many	TGCGCCAGCAGCGCAGCAGGGGGCGAGCAGTACTTC	CASSAAGGEQYF
TRBD1	TRBV15	TRBJ2-7	many	TGTGCCACCAGCAGAGATTTTGGGACAGTGGCTCGCGAGCAGTACTTC	CATSRDFGTVAREQYF
NA	TRBV5-1	TRBJ2-5	NA	TGCGCCAGTGGGCAGGGGAGCCCAGAGACCCAGTACTTC	CASGQGSPETQYF
TRBD1	TRBV20-1	TRBJ1-2	few	TGCAGTGTTCAAGCCGGGACAGGAAATGGCTACACCTTC	CSVQAGTGNGYTF
NA	TRBV7-6	TRBJ2-3	NA	TGTGCCAGCAGCCTCCTCGGAGGGGGCGGGAGTCCAGATACGCAGTATTTT	CASSLLGGGGSPDTQYF
NA	TRBV10-3	TRBJ2-7	many	TGTGCCATTCAGATGTACCCAGCCTACGAGCAGTACTTC	CAIQMYPAYEQYF
NA	TRBV7-3	TRBJ2-5	NA	TGTGCCAGCAGCTTAATGACGGGAGAGACCCAGTACTTC	CASSLMTGETQYF
TRBD1	TRBV10-3	TRBJ2-1	many	TGTGCCATCAGTGACCCGGGACAGGTGGGTTCCTACAATGAGCAGTTCTTC	CAISDPGQVGSYNEQFF
NA	TRBV9	TRBJ1-2	NA	TGTGCCAGTTGGAACTATGGCTACACCTTC	CASWNYGYTF
NA	TRBV7-8	TRBJ2-1	many	TGTGCCAGCAGCTTAGGGGGTAGTAAGTATGAGCAGTTCTTC	CASSLGGSKYEQFF
NA	TRBV28	TRBJ1-2	many	TGTGCCAGCAGCCCGAGGGGCAGTAACTATGGCTACACCTTC	CASSPRGSNYGYTF
TRBD1	TRBV6-5	TRBJ2-6	few	TGTGCCGTACAGGGGTTTGGAAACTCTGGGGCCAACGTCCGGACTTTC	CAVQGFGNSGANVRTF
TRBD1	TRBV7-3	TRBJ1-6	few	TGTGCCAGCAGCCCCGGGACAGGGAATAATTCACCCCCCCACTTT	CASSPGTGNNSPPHF
TRBD1	TRBV20-1	TRBJ2-2	NA	TGCAGTGCTAGGAGACAGGGTTTAGGCACCGGGGAGCGGTTTTTT	CSARRQGLGTGERFF
NA	TRBV20-1	TRBJ2-7	NA	TGCAGTGCTCACACCATCTACGAGCAGTACTTC	CSAHTIYEQYF
NA	TRBV6-5	TRBJ1-2	NA	TGTGCCAGCAGTACCATAAACTTCTATGGCTACACCTTC	CASSTINFYGYTF
TRBD1	TRBV5-1	TRBJ1-1	few	TGCGCCAGCAGCTCAGGACAGGGGAAGAACACTGAAGCTTTCTTT	CASSSGQGKNTEAFF